Listed here are 9 T cell receptor beta chains from one sample, sequenced in a study of shared clonotypes between healthy human individuals. The data were produced by immunoSEQ multiplex PCR, yet TCRdb's version contains in-frame clones alone and is incomplete. The sample records fewer than 850,000 clones, 90% being singletons. Specimen: memory CD8+ T cells from PBMCs. Subset here: CD45RO+ cells pooled with CCR7-negative TemRA cells. Every receptor here comes from a man in his late teens or twenties in good health. Some clones in this sample may be carry-over from other donors' samples.

Only one count was recorded for this clone. The sample holds other DNA sequences that translate to the same CDR3. The chain couples TRBV7-9 to TRBJ2-7; D is unclear. The CDR3 is 12 residues long. V lost 1 base and J 3 bases, leaving 4 bases between the germline ends. Germline values: CDR1 SEHNR, CDR2 FQNEAQ (reference sequence). In nucleotides, the CDR3 is TGTGCCAGCAGCTTAGTTAGCTACGAGCAGTACTTC. Translating it yields CASSLVSYEQYF.

The rearrangement links TRBV7-9 to TRBJ1-1; 9 bases line up with TRBD1. Losses at the gene ends were 4 bases for V and 0 bases for J; bases not matched to a gene: 6. The length of the CDR3 is 16 residues. CDR1 is SEHNR and CDR2 is FQNEAQ in the germline V gene (reference sequence). CDR3 in amino acids: CASSSRTGALNTEAFF. The CDR3 DNA is TGTGCCAGCAGCTCCCGGACAGGGGCCTTGAACACTGAAGCTTTCTTT.

The chain carries TRBV9 and TRBJ2-7, with 8 bases matching TRBD2. Germline lookup yields CDR1 SGDLS and CDR2 YYNGEE. The J segment lost 6 bases and the V segment lost 7 bases, leaving 12 bases of the junction unmatched. The CDR3 has 14 residues. This CDR3 is CASDLSGSMTEQYF. For the CDR3, the DNA is TGTGCCAGCGACTTAAGCGGGAGCATGACCGAGCAGTACTTC.

For the CDR3, the DNA is TGTGCCAGCAGCCCATTTGGACTGAACACTGAAGCTTTCTTT. This codes for CASSPFGLNTEAFF. V gene TRBV6-5 combines with J gene TRBJ1-1; D ambiguous. The ends were cut back, 6 bases at V and 0 bases at J, with 11 bases in the middle. This CDR3 comprises 14 residues. CDR1 is MNHEY, CDR2 SVGAGI, per germline.

The chain combines TRBV5-4 with TRBJ2-3; 8 nucleotides align to TRBD2. V shed 0 bases and J 5 bases; nucleotides not matched to a gene: 2. The CDR3 covers 14 residues. Germline CDR1 SGHNT, CDR2 YYREEE (reference sequence). The CDR3 DNA reads as TGTGCCAGCAGCTTGGTTCTAGCGGGAGATACGCAGTATTTT. Translation gives CASSLVLAGDTQYF.

The rearrangement uses TRBV13 and TRBJ2-7, with TRBD1 as a possible D gene (5 bases). CDR1 is PRHDT and CDR2 is FYEKMQ in the germline V gene (reference sequence). V was pared by 1 base and J by 2 bases, with 15 bases between. The CDR3 consists of 16 residues. Written as DNA, the CDR3 is TGTGCCAGCAGCTTAGAATATAGCTACAGGCCCTACGAGCAGTACTTC. It encodes CASSLEYSYRPYEQYF.

The rearrangement joins TRBV19 to TRBJ2-1; a weak D match, TRBD1 (6 bases). V dropped 3 bases and J dropped 6 bases, with 15 bases sitting between them. The CDR3 extends over 15 amino acids. Germline assignment: CDR1 LNHDA and CDR2 SQIVND (reference sequence). The CDR3 DNA is TGTGCCAGTAGTATGCACAGGGAATTTCGCAATGAGCAGTTCTTC. Protein sequence: CASSMHREFRNEQFF. The entire variable domain, with the rest obtained from reference TRBV19 and TRBJ2-1, is as follows: DGGITQSPKYLFRKEGQNVTLSCEQNLNHDAMYWYRQDPGQGLRLIYYSQIVNDFQKGDIAEGYSVSREKKESFPLTVTSAQKNPTAFYLCASSMHREFRNEQFFGPGTRLTVL.

This sequence joins TRBV28 and TRBJ2-5, with no clear D. The germline gives CDR1 MDHEN, CDR2 SYDVKM. Trimming left V 5 bases short and J 4 bases short, with 11 bases between. The CDR3 is 13 residues long. CDR3 amino acids: CASSGLMGETQYF. The CDR3 coding sequence is TGTGCCAGCAGTGGGTTGATGGGAGAGACCCAGTACTTC.

V and J are TRBV11-2 and TRBJ2-1; 7 nucleotides align to TRBD2. The V segment lost 5 bases and the J segment 0 bases; nucleotides outside the gene matches: 7. From germline, CDR1 is SGHAT and CDR2 FQNNGV. The CDR3 length is 16 residues. The chain's CDR3 is CASSRGVKSSYNEQFF. CDR3 DNA sequence: TGTGCCAGCAGCCGGGGGGTTAAGAGCTCCTACAATGAGCAGTTCTTC.